This TCR beta chain was identified in a study of tumor-infiltrating lymphocytes in primary liver carcinoma. Study details: Patients diagnosed with primary liver carcinoma received treatment through surgical resection. Those enrolled were patients of both sexes, who were aged 30 to 69 years.

The CDR3 covers 15 residues. Germline loops: CDR1 SGHAT, CDR2 FQNNGV. Researchers drew blood RNA from unsorted whole blood and extracted germline DNA as well. Patients showed chronic HBV infection and an absence of prior treatment. Study-level findings and limits: Between tumor regions, pairs overlapped more than tumor-adjacent and tumor-blood pairs did.

TCR beta cDNA came from roughly 0.45 ug total RNA, primed with a constant-region primer. Employing slightly modified ARM-PCR, three nested multiplex PCR rounds were run, and these gave rise to the TCR beta libraries. Investigators reported that the first two PCR rounds, at roughly 10 cycles each, used TRBV1-TRBV30 forward primers with a C-beta reverse primer. TCRdb called the multiplex PCR reads again in MiXCR, with one record for every CDR3 protein. The sample yields more than 150,000 distinct CDR3 sequences, about 60% seen once. Worth noting for this clonotype: The antigen remains unidentified. The junction shows a germline mismatch at one end, possibly a read error.

The V and J genes are TRBV11-2 and TRBJ2-1, with 10 bases that match TRBD2. The sample was peripheral blood. The receptor was derived from a man aged 35 to 55 with primary liver carcinoma and hepatitis B virus infection. CDR3 sequence (DNA): TGTGCCAGCGGCTTCTCTAGCGGGGGATACGATGAGCAGTTCTTC. Protein product: CASGFSSGGYDEQFF.